These T cell receptor beta chains were read from a single sample in a study of shared clonotypes between healthy human individuals. Measured with immunoSEQ multiplex PCR; TCRdb has only the in-frame clones, and not every one. The sample consists of roughly 2.4 million clones, under 97% of them appearing once. The sample consisted of naive CD4+ T cells sorted from blood. The receptors derive from a man aged 18-30 years in good health. Each CDR3 is given with its conserved first and last residue. D genes are given only for firm matches. A row's size may be missing; if present it is once, few, many or a size class.

abundance: once; d_gene: .; j_gene: TRBJ2-2; v_gene: TRBV5-1; CDR3aa: CASSFGTASTGELFF; CDR3nt: TGCGCCAGCAGCTTCGGGACGGCGAGCACCGGGGAGCTGTTTTTT
abundance: .; d_gene: .; j_gene: TRBJ1-1; v_gene: TRBV19; CDR3aa: CASSIKRGTEAFF; CDR3nt: TGTGCCAGTAGTATAAAGAGGGGGACTGAAGCTTTCTTT
abundance: .; d_gene: TRBD1; j_gene: TRBJ2-7; v_gene: TRBV28; CDR3aa: CASSNGDRARYEQYF; CDR3nt: TGTGCCAGCAGCAATGGGGACAGAGCACGCTACGAGCAGTACTTC
abundance: .; d_gene: .; j_gene: TRBJ2-7; v_gene: TRBV18; CDR3aa: CASSPPQGGLSTEQYF; CDR3nt: TGTGCCAGCTCACCACCGCAGGGGGGATTATCTACCGAGCAGTACTTC
abundance: .; d_gene: TRBD1; j_gene: TRBJ1-6; v_gene: TRBV27; CDR3aa: CASSPLDRGNSPLHF; CDR3nt: TGTGCCAGCAGTCCCCTCGACAGGGGTAATTCACCCCTCCACTTT
abundance: .; d_gene: .; j_gene: TRBJ2-1; v_gene: TRBV25-1; CDR3aa: CASSGTGVSYNEQFF; CDR3nt: TGTGCCAGCAGTGGAACGGGAGTCTCTTACAATGAGCAGTTCTTC
abundance: once; d_gene: TRBD1; j_gene: TRBJ1-1; v_gene: TRBV5-1; CDR3aa: CASSLATGSNTEAFF; CDR3nt: TGCGCCAGCAGCTTGGCGACAGGGTCGAACACTGAAGCTTTCTTT
abundance: .; d_gene: .; j_gene: TRBJ1-1; v_gene: TRBV19; CDR3aa: CASKLAGEGVPGAFF; CDR3nt: TGTGCCAGTAAGTTGGCGGGCGAGGGGGTCCCGGGAGCTTTCTTT
abundance: .; d_gene: TRBD1; j_gene: TRBJ2-3; v_gene: TRBV27; CDR3aa: CASSTGQGAGTDTQYF; CDR3nt: TGTGCCAGCAGTACGGGACAGGGGGCTGGGACAGATACGCAGTATTTT
abundance: .; d_gene: TRBD2; j_gene: TRBJ2-3; v_gene: TRBV6-5; CDR3aa: CASIPAGGSTQYF; CDR3nt: TGTGCCAGCATACCCGCGGGGGGCAGTACGCAGTATTTT
abundance: .; d_gene: TRBD1; j_gene: TRBJ2-7; v_gene: TRBV7-2; CDR3aa: CASSSRGPGYEQYF; CDR3nt: TGTGCCAGCAGCTCAAGGGGGCCGGGCTACGAGCAGTACTTC
abundance: .; d_gene: TRBD1; j_gene: TRBJ1-4; v_gene: TRBV2; CDR3aa: CASRSTGVDEKLFF; CDR3nt: TGTGCCAGCAGGTCGACAGGGGTAGATGAAAAACTGTTTTTT
abundance: .; d_gene: .; j_gene: TRBJ2-7; v_gene: TRBV10-3; CDR3aa: CAISDLSEGGTYEQYF; CDR3nt: TGTGCCATCAGTGACCTATCAGAGGGAGGTACCTACGAGCAGTACTTC
abundance: once; d_gene: .; j_gene: TRBJ2-3; v_gene: TRBV18; CDR3aa: CASSPLLQPSTDTQYF; CDR3nt: TGTGCCAGCTCACCACTTCTGCAACCTAGCACAGATACGCAGTATTTT
abundance: .; d_gene: TRBD1; j_gene: TRBJ2-5; v_gene: TRBV10-3; CDR3aa: CAISEGGTGLSETQYF; CDR3nt: TGTGCCATCAGTGAGGGGGGGACAGGGCTCTCCGAGACCCAGTACTTC
abundance: .; d_gene: .; j_gene: TRBJ2-3; v_gene: TRBV9; CDR3aa: CASSGNRDTQYF; CDR3nt: TGTGCCAGCAGCGGTAACAGGGATACGCAGTATTTT
abundance: .; d_gene: .; j_gene: TRBJ2-2; v_gene: TRBV19; CDR3aa: CASSIGFANTGELFF; CDR3nt: TGTGCCAGTAGTATCGGGTTCGCGAACACCGGGGAGCTGTTTTTT
abundance: .; d_gene: .; j_gene: TRBJ1-5; v_gene: TRBV28; CDR3aa: CASSFETNQPQHF; CDR3nt: TGTGCCAGCAGTTTTGAGACCAATCAGCCCCAGCATTTT
abundance: .; d_gene: .; j_gene: TRBJ1-1; v_gene: TRBV18; CDR3aa: CASSPPQGAGQAFF; CDR3nt: TGTGCCAGCTCACCACCTCAAGGGGCAGGGCAAGCTTTCTTT
abundance: .; d_gene: TRBD1; j_gene: TRBJ2-6; v_gene: TRBV28; CDR3aa: CASSFTGAGANVLTF; CDR3nt: TGTGCCAGCAGTTTTACAGGGGCGGGGGCCAACGTCCTGACTTTC
abundance: .; d_gene: TRBD2; j_gene: TRBJ2-3; v_gene: TRBV5-4; CDR3aa: CASSLRLAVTDTQYF; CDR3nt: TGTGCCAGCAGCTTGAGGCTAGCGGTCACAGATACGCAGTATTTT
abundance: .; d_gene: TRBD1; j_gene: TRBJ1-3; v_gene: TRBV28; CDR3aa: CASSLSQGTGNTIYF; CDR3nt: TGTGCCAGCAGTTTATCACAGGGGACTGGAAACACCATATATTTT
abundance: .; d_gene: TRBD2; j_gene: TRBJ2-3; v_gene: TRBV11-2; CDR3aa: CASSLGGRGEDTQYF; CDR3nt: TGTGCCAGCAGCTTGGGGGGGAGAGGTGAGGATACGCAGTATTTT
abundance: .; d_gene: TRBD1; j_gene: TRBJ2-2; v_gene: TRBV7-3; CDR3aa: CASSLQGIGELFF; CDR3nt: TGTGCCAGCAGCCTACAGGGGATCGGGGAGCTGTTTTTT
abundance: .; d_gene: .; j_gene: TRBJ2-3; v_gene: TRBV28; CDR3aa: CASSFDSGGPTDTQYF; CDR3nt: TGTGCCAGCAGTTTTGACTCCGGGGGACCCACAGATACGCAGTATTTT
abundance: .; d_gene: .; j_gene: TRBJ2-2; v_gene: TRBV11-3; CDR3aa: CASSLDRAGGELFF; CDR3nt: TGTGCCAGCAGCTTAGACCGGGCGGGCGGGGAGCTGTTTTTT
abundance: .; d_gene: TRBD1; j_gene: TRBJ2-1; v_gene: TRBV11-2; CDR3aa: CASRLSAGGNEQFF; CDR3nt: TGTGCCAGCAGGTTGTCGGCAGGGGGCAATGAGCAGTTCTTC
abundance: .; d_gene: .; j_gene: TRBJ2-7; v_gene: TRBV10-3; CDR3aa: CAISESRTSTHEQYF; CDR3nt: TGTGCCATCAGTGAGTCTCGTACTAGCACGCACGAGCAGTACTTC
abundance: .; d_gene: TRBD1; j_gene: TRBJ1-1; v_gene: TRBV27; CDR3aa: CASSLEGANTEAFF; CDR3nt: TGTGCCAGCAGTTTAGAGGGGGCGAACACTGAAGCTTTCTTT
abundance: .; d_gene: TRBD2; j_gene: TRBJ2-3; v_gene: TRBV18; CDR3aa: CASSPLAGATGTDTQYF; CDR3nt: TGTGCCAGCTCACCCCTAGCGGGGGCCACGGGCACAGATACGCAGTATTTT
abundance: .; d_gene: TRBD1; j_gene: TRBJ2-3; v_gene: TRBV11-2; CDR3aa: CASSFKGTGLTDTQYF; CDR3nt: TGTGCCAGCAGCTTTAAAGGGACAGGGCTGACAGATACGCAGTATTTT
abundance: .; d_gene: .; j_gene: TRBJ1-5; v_gene: TRBV4-1; CDR3aa: CASSQVAHVPNQPQHF; CDR3nt: TGCGCCAGCAGCCAAGTGGCTCACGTTCCCAATCAGCCCCAGCATTTT
abundance: .; d_gene: .; j_gene: TRBJ2-2; v_gene: TRBV4-1; CDR3aa: CASSQGRTNTGELFF; CDR3nt: TGCGCCAGCAGCCAAGGGCGAACAAACACCGGGGAGCTGTTTTTT
abundance: .; d_gene: .; j_gene: TRBJ2-7; v_gene: TRBV11-2; CDR3aa: CASSSIMAGQREQYF; CDR3nt: TGTGCCAGCAGCTCCATAATGGCGGGACAACGCGAGCAGTACTTC
abundance: .; d_gene: TRBD2; j_gene: TRBJ2-3; v_gene: TRBV5-1; CDR3aa: CASSLGLAAYTQYF; CDR3nt: TGCGCCAGCAGCTTGGGACTAGCGGCGTATACGCAGTATTTT
abundance: once; d_gene: .; j_gene: TRBJ2-6; v_gene: TRBV28; CDR3aa: CASSLPGTARANVLTF; CDR3nt: TGTGCCAGCAGTTTGCCCGGGACTGCCCGCGCCAACGTCCTGACTTTC
abundance: once; d_gene: .; j_gene: TRBJ2-2; v_gene: TRBV27; CDR3aa: CASRWTGRVNTGELFF; CDR3nt: TGTGCCAGCAGATGGACGGGACGGGTGAACACCGGGGAGCTGTTTTTT
abundance: .; d_gene: TRBD1; j_gene: TRBJ2-7; v_gene: TRBV27; CDR3aa: CASSPLRRQGADEQYF; CDR3nt: TGTGCCAGCAGTCCCCTCCGAAGACAGGGGGCTGACGAGCAGTACTTC
abundance: .; d_gene: .; j_gene: TRBJ1-5; v_gene: TRBV6-6; CDR3aa: CASSSLVTGNQPQHF; CDR3nt: TGTGCCAGCAGTTCACTAGTGACAGGCAATCAGCCCCAGCATTTT
abundance: .; d_gene: .; j_gene: TRBJ1-1; v_gene: TRBV29-1; CDR3aa: CSVGGGADTNTEAFF; CDR3nt: TGCAGCGTTGGTGGAGGAGCAGATACGAACACTGAAGCTTTCTTT
abundance: once; d_gene: TRBD2; j_gene: TRBJ2-1; v_gene: TRBV30; CDR3aa: CAWSTRGRTSGRLLYNEQFF; CDR3nt: TGTGCCTGGAGTACCAGGGGTCGAACTAGCGGGAGGCTCCTTTACAATGAGCAGTTCTTC
abundance: .; d_gene: .; j_gene: TRBJ1-3; v_gene: TRBV6-6; CDR3aa: CASSYSPGRSGNTIYF; CDR3nt: TGTGCCAGCAGTTACTCACCAGGGAGATCTGGAAACACCATATATTTT
abundance: .; d_gene: .; j_gene: TRBJ2-2; v_gene: TRBV9; CDR3aa: CASSATGGLRRELFF; CDR3nt: TGTGCCAGCAGCGCGACGGGCGGTTTGAGGCGGGAGCTGTTTTTT
abundance: .; d_gene: TRBD2; j_gene: TRBJ2-7; v_gene: TRBV28; CDR3aa: CASSFRVTSGGQQYF; CDR3nt: TGTGCCAGCAGTTTTCGGGTGACTAGCGGGGGGCAGCAGTACTTC
abundance: .; d_gene: TRBD1; j_gene: TRBJ2-2; v_gene: TRBV28; CDR3aa: CASSSGTGINTGELFF; CDR3nt: TGTGCCAGCAGTTCTGGGACAGGGATAAACACCGGGGAGCTGTTTTTT
abundance: .; d_gene: .; j_gene: TRBJ1-3; v_gene: TRBV2; CDR3aa: CASSEQGAGNTIYF; CDR3nt: TGTGCCAGCAGTGAACAGGGTGCTGGAAACACCATATATTTT
abundance: .; d_gene: .; j_gene: TRBJ1-1; v_gene: TRBV30; CDR3aa: CAWSLRLNRKRATEAFF; CDR3nt: TGTGCCTGGAGTCTACGACTGAACCGAAAAAGAGCCACTGAAGCTTTCTTT
abundance: .; d_gene: .; j_gene: TRBJ2-1; v_gene: TRBV2; CDR3aa: CASSENGGGGNEQFF; CDR3nt: TGTGCCAGCAGTGAAAACGGGGGAGGTGGGAATGAGCAGTTCTTC